The 14 T cell receptor beta chains given below trace back to one sample, sequenced in a study of vaccination and CD4 T cells after COVID-19. Cultured CD4+ T-cell DNA underwent Oncomine TCR Beta short-read sequencing. TCRdb reprocessed the PCR reads via MiXCR and lists one record per CDR3 protein. The profile shows 7,000 to 8,500 distinct CDR3 sequences, 35% to 55% of them singletons. Treatment in this sample: roughly ten-day PBMC culture with coronavirus spike peptide pools or control peptides (ViraFEST assay). Researchers collected the unexposed donor's CD4+ T cells before the COVID-19 pandemic (2011-2018). Their specific antigens are unknown. Sequencing was carried out using CD4+ T cells from blood, cultured in vitro. The source is a human donor in good health.

V and J are TRBV20-1 and TRBJ2-3; the D gene is possibly TRBD2 (6 bases). The V end lost 0 bases, the J end lost 2 bases, and 12 bases lay between the germline ends. Germline CDR1 is DFQATT and CDR2 is SNEGSKA (reference sequence). There are 15 residues in the CDR3. CDR3 residues: CSARDFEDYTDTQYF. The CDR3 nucleotides are TGCAGTGCTAGAGATTTCGAGGACTACACAGATACGCAGTATTTT.

In its sample, this clonotype was seen a few times. The genes are TRBV20-1 and TRBJ1-1; D remains ambiguous. Germline values: CDR1 DFQATT, CDR2 SNEGSKA (reference sequence). This CDR3 has 12 residues. V lost 2 bases to trimming and J lost 0 bases, with 4 bases between them. Here the CDR3 reads CSARRVNTEAFF. The DNA of the CDR3 is TGCAGTGCTAGAAGGGTGAACACTGAAGCTTTCTTT.

The table lists this clonotype with a few counts. The gene calls are TRBV20-1 and TRBJ2-1; TRBD2 is a possible D gene (6 bases). Trimming took 3 bases from V and 3 from J, leaving 18 bases between them. CDR1 is DFQATT and CDR2 is SNEGSKA in the germline V gene (reference sequence). This CDR3 is 16 amino acids long. The chain's CDR3 is CSASPEGAGLYNEQFF. The CDR3 DNA reads as TGCAGTGCTAGTCCGGAAGGAGCGGGCCTCTACAATGAGCAGTTCTTC.

The V and J genes are TRBV12-3 or TRBV12-4 and TRBJ1-1; no clear D. The V and J ends lost 5 bases and 5 bases respectively, with 6 bases between them. This CDR3 region has 11 residues. CDR3 nucleotide sequence: TGTGCCAGCAGTCAAGATACTGAAGCTTTCTTT. It encodes CASSQDTEAFF.

This clonotype has more than one count but fewer than ten. This sequence joins TRBV7-6 and TRBJ1-6; D ambiguous. The germline V and J ends were trimmed by 5 bases and 3 bases, with 8 bases remaining between them. CDR1 SGHVS and CDR2 FNYEAQ come from the germline V gene. This CDR3 contains 14 residues. The CDR3 DNA reads TGTGCCAGCAGCGCCGGCGTCTATAATTCACCCCTCCACTTT. Translating it yields CASSAGVYNSPLHF. The variable domain in full, completed from reference TRBV7-6 and TRBJ1-6, reads GAGVSQSPRYKVTKRGQDVALRCDPISGHVSLYWYRQALGQGPEFLTYFNYEAQQDKSGLPNDRFSAERPEGSISTLTIQRTEQRDSAMYRCASSAGVYNSPLHFGNGTRLTVT.

The rearrangement links TRBV6-1 to TRBJ1-6; D is possibly TRBD1 (5 bases). Trimming took 1 base from V and 14 from J, leaving 24 bases between them. CDR1 and CDR2 from the germline V gene are MNHNS and SASEGT. This CDR3 is 17 amino acids long. The CDR3 DNA reads TGTGCCAGCAGTGAAGACGGAACAGCGGGACTCGGGGGTACCCTCCACTTT. Protein sequence: CASSEDGTAGLGGTLHF.

This clonotype is large by share. V is TRBV6-1 and J is TRBJ1-2, with D uncertain. The CDR3 has 14 residues. V was shortened by 4 bases and J by 4 bases, with 13 bases between the two germline ends. Looked up from germline, CDR1 is MNHNS and CDR2 is SASEGT. Here the CDR3 reads CASSVEQAPYGYTF. The CDR3 bases are TGTGCCAGCAGTGTCGAGCAGGCCCCCTATGGCTACACCTTC.

V is TRBV7-9 and J is TRBJ2-3, with 10 bases lining up with TRBD2. From germline, CDR1 is SEHNR and CDR2 FQNEAQ (reference sequence). V was clipped by 5 bases and J by 7 bases; unmatched bases: 6. This CDR3 is 14 amino acids long. The CDR3: CASSLGLAANTQYF. CDR3 sequence (DNA): TGTGCCAGCAGCCTAGGACTAGCGGCAAATACGCAGTATTTT.

The chain joins TRBV5-6 to TRBJ2-1; D is tentatively TRBD1 or TRBD2 (5 bases each). This CDR3 comprises 17 residues. V was trimmed by 4 bases and J by 2 bases, leaving 19 bases between them. From germline, CDR1 is SGHDT and CDR2 YYEEEE. CDR3 nucleotides: TGTGCCAGCAGCCGGGGCCTAGCATGGGGCACCTACAATGAGCAGTTCTTC. It specifies CASSRGLAWGTYNEQFF.

This clonotype has only a few counts. This sequence joins TRBV7-2 and TRBJ2-5; maybe TRBD2 (5 bases). This CDR3 has 15 residues. The germline CDR1 and CDR2 sequences are SGHTA and FQGNSA. Trimming took off 5 bases at V and 2 bases at J, with 15 bases between the two ends. CDR3 sequence: CASSDPDWLQETQYF. In DNA form, the CDR3 reads TGTGCCAGCAGCGACCCGGACTGGCTTCAAGAGACCCAGTACTTC.

The J gene is TRBJ2-7, the V gene TRBV12-3 or TRBV12-4; D tentatively reads TRBD1 or TRBD2 (6 bases each). The CDR3 runs to 13 residues. V lost 5 bases and J 4 bases, leaving 12 bases between the germline ends. CDR3 DNA: TGTGCCAGCAGTAACCGGGGGCAATACGAGCAGTACTTC. Its protein product is CASSNRGQYEQYF.

The V gene is TRBV6-1, the J gene TRBJ2-3; possibly TRBD2 for D (6 bases). The germline V gene has CDR1 MNHNS and CDR2 SASEGT. V lost 1 base, J lost 4 bases, and 12 bases lay in between. CDR3 length: 15 residues. The CDR3 region has the DNA TGTGCCAGCAGTGAAGTAGGGGCGGGGTCAGATACGCAGTATTTT. Protein product: CASSEVGAGSDTQYF.

This chain links TRBV10-3 with TRBJ1-5; unclear D gene. The CDR3 length is 13 residues. V shed 8 bases and J shed 1 base, with 9 bases lying between them. Germline loops: CDR1 ENHRY, CDR2 SYGVKD. The CDR3 sequence is CAISGVSNQPQHF. The CDR3 DNA is TGTGCCATCTCCGGGGTGAGCAATCAGCCCCAGCATTTT.

The CDR3 reads CASSGETILGEAFF. The CDR3 nucleotides read TGTGCCAGCAGTGGGGAGACAATTCTGGGGGAAGCTTTCTTT. The chain combines TRBV6-2 or TRBV6-3 with TRBJ1-1; D is uncertain. The V gene's germline CDR1 is MNHEY and CDR2 SVGEGT. This CDR3 contains 14 residues. The V end lost 5 bases, the J end lost 8 bases, and 18 bases lay between the germline ends.